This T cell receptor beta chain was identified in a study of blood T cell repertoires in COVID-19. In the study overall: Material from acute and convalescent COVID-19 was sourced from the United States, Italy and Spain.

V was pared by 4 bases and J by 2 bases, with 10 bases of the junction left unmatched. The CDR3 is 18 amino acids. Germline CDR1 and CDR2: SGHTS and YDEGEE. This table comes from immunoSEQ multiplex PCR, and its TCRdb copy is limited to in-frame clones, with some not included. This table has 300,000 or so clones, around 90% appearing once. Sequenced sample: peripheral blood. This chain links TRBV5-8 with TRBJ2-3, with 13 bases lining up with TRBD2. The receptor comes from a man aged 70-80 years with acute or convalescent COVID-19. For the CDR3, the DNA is TGTGCCAGCAGCCTAACCCTTACTAGCGGGGGGGACACAGATACGCAGTATTTT. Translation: CASSLTLTSGGDTDTQYF. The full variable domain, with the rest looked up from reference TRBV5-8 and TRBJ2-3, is EAGVTQSPTHLIKTRGQQATLRCSPISGHTSVYWYQQALGLGLQFLLWYDEGEERNRGNFPPRFSGRQFPNYSSELNVNALELEDSALYLCASSLTLTSGGDTDTQYFGPGTRLTVL.